Sequencing of this T cell receptor (beta chain) was carried out in a study of Ad26.COV2.S vaccination and SARS-CoV-2 variants. Overall study context: The donor was enrolled in the Ad26.COV2.S arm of the COV1001 trial. Each vaccinee took Ad26.COV2.S intramuscularly, once or twice 56 days apart. General study results and limits: Placebo recipients trailed vaccine recipients in spike-specific TCR breadth. Once vaccination had occurred, spike-specific CD8+ and CD4+ T cell responses reportedly showed substantial breadth.

Trimming removed 0 bases at V and 4 bases at J, with 12 bases between. CDR1 is MNHEY and CDR2 is SVGAGI in the germline V gene. CDR3 length: 15 amino acids. As for this clone: What it recognizes is unknown.

TCRdb's copy holds only in-frame clones and misses some; the assay was immunoSEQ multiplex PCR. The table shows 350,000 to 600,000 clones, with 80% to 90% occurring only once. The treatment is: around 19 received Ad26.COV2.S at low or high dose, single or two shots; about 5 received placebo; per-sample allocation not given. Samples analyzed were those drawn on day 63 after the first vaccine or placebo injection. This receptor was identified in a person between 18 and 59 years old who received the Ad26.COV2.S COVID-19 vaccine or a placebo. This sequence joins TRBV6-5 and TRBJ1-2; no definite D call. The sequences come from peripheral blood, collected in a trial of Ad26.COV2.S vaccine versus placebo. CDR3 nucleotides: TGTGCCAGCAGTTACTCTTCAGTCGGAAGCTATGGCTACACCTTC. This codes for CASSYSSVGSYGYTF.